Following are 20 T cell receptor beta chains from one sample sequenced in a study of OX40 agonist ivuxolimab in advanced cancers. The protocol was immunoSEQ multiplex PCR, while the TCRdb copy is restricted to in-frame clones and leaves out a portion. Seen here are around 58,000 clones, 70% to 90% observed once, and the top ten hold roughly 13%. The source material was CD4+ or CD8+ T cells sorted from blood, sampled in a trial of the OX40 agonist ivuxolimab. These receptors were taken from an adult with an advanced solid tumor such as melanoma, head and neck, liver or kidney cancer.

This chain connects TRBV7-6 to TRBJ1-1; possible D gene TRBD1, 5 bases. With 6 bases removed from V and 0 bases from J, the gap between germline ends came to 20 bases. The V gene's germline CDR1 is SGHVS and CDR2 FNYEAQ. The CDR3 runs to 17 residues. The DNA of the CDR3 is TGTGCCAGCAGTCACTTTCCGGGACCCAAAATGAACACTGAAGCTTTCTTT. Residues: CASSHFPGPKMNTEAFF.

The rearrangement links TRBV6-4 to TRBJ2-7, with D possibly being TRBD1 (6 bases). CDR3 length: 15 amino acids. V was cut by 2 bases and J by 2 bases, with 13 bases left in between. In germline, CDR1 is MRHNA, CDR2 SNTAGT. CDR3 protein: CASSDPQGPAYEQYF. Here the CDR3 DNA reads TGTGCCAGCAGTGACCCACAGGGTCCAGCCTACGAGCAGTACTTC.

V and J are TRBV5-4 and TRBJ1-2; no definite D call. The CDR3 is 11 residues long. V was trimmed by 0 bases and J by 3 bases, leaving 0 bases between them. Germline CDR1 reads SGHNT; CDR2 reads YYREEE (reference sequence). As DNA, the CDR3 is TGTGCCAGCAGCTTGGACTATGGCTACACCTTC. Its protein product is CASSLDYGYTF.

This clone was recorded a few times. The sample contains more than one DNA sequence encoding this CDR3. This chain connects TRBV2 to TRBJ1-1, with D unresolved. Trimming took off 5 bases at V and 7 bases at J, with 5 bases between the two ends. Germline V gives CDR1 SNHLY, CDR2 FYNNEI. The CDR3 extends over 10 amino acids. CDR3 sequence reads: CASSLGEAFF. The CDR3 region has the DNA TGTGCCAGCAGTTTAGGTGAAGCTTTCTTT.

In this sample, this clone turned up once. The V gene is TRBV5-6, the J gene TRBJ2-5; 7 bases are shared with TRBD2. The germline V gene has CDR1 SGHDT and CDR2 YYEEEE. V lost 5 bases to trimming and J lost 2 bases; unmatched junction nucleotides: 3. The CDR3 length is 13 residues. In nucleotides, the CDR3 is TGTGCCAGCAGTTGGGGGGGTCAAGAGACCCAGTACTTC. Translating gives CASSWGGQETQYF.

The CDR3, as DNA: TGTGCCATCAGTGAACGCCAACAGGGACCCGGAAACACCATATATTTT. Protein: CAISERQQGPGNTIYF. V and J are TRBV10-3 and TRBJ1-3, with D possibly TRBD1 on 6 matching bases. The CDR3 length is 16 residues. Germline V lookup: CDR1 ENHRY, CDR2 SYGVKD. The V end was cut by 3 bases, the J end by 4 bases, with 16 bases between.

The J gene is TRBJ1-4, the V gene TRBV9; 7 positions match TRBD1. This CDR3 has 15 amino acids. The junction had 7 bases not matched to a gene; V was cut back by 5 bases and J by 3 bases. The germline CDR1 and CDR2 sequences are SGDLS and YYNGEE. In DNA, the CDR3 is TGTGCCAGCAGTCCACCCGGGACAGCTAATGAAAAACTGTTTTTT. Protein product: CASSPPGTANEKLFF.

This sequence joins TRBV9 and TRBJ1-1; 10 bases map to TRBD1. The CDR3 totals 17 residues. Germline CDR1 SGDLS, CDR2 YYNGEE. J gave up 3 bases and V 3 bases, and 11 bases lay outside the gene matches. CDR3 coding DNA: TGTGCCAGCAGCGCCGAGGGGGGACAGGGGCCCTACACTGAAGCTTTCTTT. It specifies CASSAEGGQGPYTEAFF.

This sequence joins TRBV27 and TRBJ1-2, with a tentative D call TRBD1 (5 bases). V dropped 6 bases and J dropped 14 bases, with 28 bases sitting between them. Germline assignment: CDR1 MNHEY and CDR2 SMNVEV (reference sequence). CDR3 length equals 15 residues. DNA of the CDR3: TGTGCCAGCAGCCCTGGGGGAGGGGCCTATGGGGTTGAAACCTTC. Protein sequence: CASSPGGGAYGVETF.

In this sample, this clone turned up a few times. The chain has TRBV11-2 and TRBJ2-2; D may be TRBD2 (6 bases). Germline assignment: CDR1 SGHAT and CDR2 FQNNGV. CDR3 length equals 15 residues. V was shortened by 3 bases and J by 1 base, with 9 bases between the two germline ends. CDR3 region: CASSFHGGNTGELFF. The DNA of the CDR3 is TGTGCCAGCAGCTTCCACGGGGGGAACACCGGGGAGCTGTTTTTT.

This rearrangement joins TRBV18 to TRBJ1-1; D is unclear. Germline lookup yields CDR1 KGHSH and CDR2 LQKENI. V shed 3 bases and J shed 1 base, with 12 bases lying between them. The CDR3 runs 15 residues. The CDR3 DNA is TGTGCCAGCTCACCCTCCCCACTCGGGAACACTGAAGCTTTCTTT. This encodes CASSPSPLGNTEAFF.

This clone showed up just a few times. The V and J genes are TRBV4-1 and TRBJ1-1, with D maybe TRBD1 (5 bases). Germline loops: CDR1 MGHRA, CDR2 YSYEKL. Trimming cost V 6 bases and J 1 base, with 9 bases left between them. The CDR3 length is 13 residues. The CDR3 nucleotides read TGCGCCAGCAGTTCCGACAGGAACACTGAAGCTTTCTTT. This gives the protein CASSSDRNTEAFF.

The chain recombines TRBV6-5 with TRBJ2-5; the match to TRBD2 covers 8 bases. Germline CDR1 reads MNHEY; CDR2 reads SVGAGI. This CDR3 is 16 amino acids long. Germline trimming cut 1 base from V and 4 bases from J; bases unmatched to any gene: 8. DNA of the CDR3: TGTGCCAGCAGTTACTTCCGGGGGGGGGCTGGAGAGACCCAGTACTTC. It translates to CASSYFRGGAGETQYF.

V usage is TRBV10-3 and J usage is TRBJ1-2; 7 nucleotides match TRBD1. Looked up from germline, CDR1 is ENHRY and CDR2 is SYGVKD. The CDR3 length is 15 residues. Germline trimming cut 4 bases from V and 8 bases from J; bases unmatched to any gene: 13. The DNA for the CDR3 is TGTGCCATCAGTGGCGAGGACAGGACCCTAGGGGGCTACACCTTC. Translation gives CAISGEDRTLGGYTF.

The J gene is TRBJ2-7, the V gene TRBV13; tentative D call: TRBD1 (6 bases). This CDR3 is 15 amino acids long. Trimming pared 5 bases from V and 3 bases from J, leaving 17 bases between. The germline CDR1 and CDR2 sequences are PRHDT and FYEKMQ (reference sequence). The CDR3: CASSPQPDSFYEQYF. The CDR3 DNA reads TGTGCCAGCAGCCCACAACCGGACAGCTTCTACGAGCAGTACTTC.

The chain recombines TRBV4-3 with TRBJ2-7; D remains unclear. Germline assignment: CDR1 LGHNA and CDR2 YSLEER. Trimming stripped 1 base from V and 2 bases from J, with 6 bases between. The CDR3 totals 13 residues. The CDR3 sequence is CASSQARTYEQYF. Written as DNA, the CDR3 is TGCGCCAGCAGCCAAGCCAGGACCTACGAGCAGTACTTC.

This clone is classed as medium-sized. The chain uses TRBV6-4 and TRBJ2-2; tentatively, D is TRBD2 (6 bases). CDR3 length equals 16 residues. Trimming shortened V by 6 bases and J by 6 bases, and 20 bases separated the two germline ends. Germline-derived CDR1 and CDR2 are MRHNA and SNTAGT. The CDR3 loop reads CASSPREVSGSGELFF. CDR3 coding DNA: TGTGCCAGCAGCCCCAGGGAGGTTTCGGGTTCCGGGGAGCTGTTTTTT.

J is TRBJ2-1 and V is TRBV5-3; D could derive from TRBD1 or TRBD2 (6 bases each). TRBV5-3 qualifies as an ORF whose function is uncertain. The CDR3 spans 16 residues. The V gene lost 1 base and the J gene lost 5 bases, with 16 bases spanning the gap. CDR3 region: CARSLLHREADNEQFF. Written as DNA, the CDR3 is TGTGCCAGAAGCTTGCTCCACAGGGAGGCGGACAATGAGCAGTTCTTC.

Only a few counts were recorded for this clone. This chain connects TRBV5-6 to TRBJ1-2; maybe TRBD1 (5 bases). There are 12 residues in the CDR3. V was pared by 0 bases and J by 8 bases, with 8 bases between. Germline V gene lookup returns CDR1 SGHDT and CDR2 YYEEEE. The CDR3 loop reads CASSLGDAGYTF. The CDR3 DNA reads TGTGCCAGCAGCTTGGGGGACGCCGGCTACACCTTC.

The chain employs TRBV4-3 and TRBJ2-7; 8 bases fit TRBD2. The CDR3 length is 14 residues. V lost 3 bases to trimming and J lost 3 bases; unmatched junction nucleotides: 4. The germline V gene encodes CDR1 LGHNA and CDR2 YSLEER. CDR3 nucleotides: TGCGCCAGCAGCCATCTCGGGACTAGCTACGAGCAGTACTTC. Residues: CASSHLGTSYEQYF.